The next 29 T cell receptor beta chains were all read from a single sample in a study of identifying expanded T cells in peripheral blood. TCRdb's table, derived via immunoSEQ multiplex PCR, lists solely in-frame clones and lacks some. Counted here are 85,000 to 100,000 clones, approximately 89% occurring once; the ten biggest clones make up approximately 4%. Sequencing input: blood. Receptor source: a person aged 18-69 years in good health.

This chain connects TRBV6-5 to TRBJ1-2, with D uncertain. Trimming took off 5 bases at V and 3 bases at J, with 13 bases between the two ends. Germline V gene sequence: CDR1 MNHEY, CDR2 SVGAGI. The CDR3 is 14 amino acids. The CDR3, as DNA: TGTGCCAGCAGTAGGACCGTCCGGGACTATGGCTACACCTTC. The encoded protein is CASSRTVRDYGYTF.

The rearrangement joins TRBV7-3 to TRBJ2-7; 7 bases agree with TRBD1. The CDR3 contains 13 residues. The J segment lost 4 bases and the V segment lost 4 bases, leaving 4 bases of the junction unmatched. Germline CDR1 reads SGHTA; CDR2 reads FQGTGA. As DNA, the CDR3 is TGTGCCAGCAGCTCCGTGACAGGGTACGAGCAGTACTTC. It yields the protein CASSSVTGYEQYF. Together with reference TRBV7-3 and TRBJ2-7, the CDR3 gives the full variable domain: GAGVSQTPSNKVTEKGKYVELRCDPISGHTALYWYRQSLGQGPEFLIYFQGTGAADDSGLPNDRFFAVRPEGSVSTLKIQRTERGDSAVYLCASSSVTGYEQYFGPGTRLTVT.

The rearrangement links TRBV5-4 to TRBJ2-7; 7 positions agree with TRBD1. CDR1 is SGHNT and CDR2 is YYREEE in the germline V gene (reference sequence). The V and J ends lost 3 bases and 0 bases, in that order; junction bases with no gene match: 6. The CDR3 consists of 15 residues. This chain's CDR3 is CASSSTGVSSYEQYF. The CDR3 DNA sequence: TGTGCCAGCAGCTCTACAGGGGTCAGCTCCTACGAGCAGTACTTC. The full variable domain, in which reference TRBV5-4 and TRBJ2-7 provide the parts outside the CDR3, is ETGVTQSPTHLIKTRGQQVTLRCSSQSGHNTVSWYQQALGQGPQFIFQYYREEENGRGNFPPRFSGLQFPNYSSELNVNALELDDSALYLCASSSTGVSSYEQYFGPGTRLTVT.

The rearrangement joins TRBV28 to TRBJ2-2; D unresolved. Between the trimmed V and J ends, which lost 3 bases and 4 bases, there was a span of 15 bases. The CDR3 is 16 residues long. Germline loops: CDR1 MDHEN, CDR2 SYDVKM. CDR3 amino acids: CASSFDGRSGTGELFF. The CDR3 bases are TGTGCCAGCAGTTTTGACGGTAGATCGGGCACCGGGGAGCTGTTTTTT.

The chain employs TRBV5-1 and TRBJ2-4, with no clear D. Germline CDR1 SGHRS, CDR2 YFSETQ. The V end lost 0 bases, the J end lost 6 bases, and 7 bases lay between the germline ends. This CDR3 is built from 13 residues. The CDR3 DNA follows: TGCGCCAGCAGCTTGGAAGGGTTAAACATTCAGTACTTC. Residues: CASSLEGLNIQYF.

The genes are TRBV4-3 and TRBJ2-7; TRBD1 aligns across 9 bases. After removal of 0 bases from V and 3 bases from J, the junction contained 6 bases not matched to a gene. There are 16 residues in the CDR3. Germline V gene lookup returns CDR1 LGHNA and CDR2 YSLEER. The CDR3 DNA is TGCGCCAGCAGCCAAGATTTGGGACAGGGTATCTACGAGCAGTACTTC. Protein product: CASSQDLGQGIYEQYF.

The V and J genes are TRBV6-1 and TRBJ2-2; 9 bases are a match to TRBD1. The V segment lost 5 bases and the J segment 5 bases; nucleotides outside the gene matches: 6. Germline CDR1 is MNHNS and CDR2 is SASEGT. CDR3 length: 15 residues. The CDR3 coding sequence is TGTGCCAGCAGTCGGGACAGGGCGGTAACCGGGGAGCTGTTTTTT. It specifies CASSRDRAVTGELFF.

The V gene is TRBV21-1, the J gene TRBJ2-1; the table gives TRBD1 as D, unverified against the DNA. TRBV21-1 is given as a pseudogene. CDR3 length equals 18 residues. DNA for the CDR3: TGTGCCAGCAGCAAAGCCCCCTCGGTGGGGACAAGATACAATGAGCAGTTCTTC. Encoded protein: CASSKAPSVGTRYNEQFF.

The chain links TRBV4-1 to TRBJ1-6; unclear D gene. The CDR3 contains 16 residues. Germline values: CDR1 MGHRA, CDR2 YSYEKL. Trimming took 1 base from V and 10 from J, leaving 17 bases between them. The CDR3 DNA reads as TGCGCCAGCAGCCAAGGGGAGACAAGCACTGCGTCACCCCTCCACTTT. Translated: CASSQGETSTASPLHF.

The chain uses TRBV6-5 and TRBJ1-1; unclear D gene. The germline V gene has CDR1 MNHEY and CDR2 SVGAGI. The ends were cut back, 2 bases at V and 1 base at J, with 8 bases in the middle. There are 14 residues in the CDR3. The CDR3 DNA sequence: TGTGCCAGCAGTTACGCGTCGGCGAACACTGAAGCTTTCTTT. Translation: CASSYASANTEAFF.

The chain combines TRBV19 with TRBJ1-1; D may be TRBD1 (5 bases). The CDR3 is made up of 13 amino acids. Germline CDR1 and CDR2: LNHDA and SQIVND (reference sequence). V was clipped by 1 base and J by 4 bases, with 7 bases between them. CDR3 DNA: TGTGCCAGTAGTATAGGGGGGGGCACTGAAGCTTTCTTT. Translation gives CASSIGGGTEAFF.

CDR3 sequence (DNA): TGTGCCAGCAGCTTAGACGGGGGGCCCAATGAGCAGTTCTTC. Protein product: CASSLDGGPNEQFF. The V gene is TRBV11-2, the J gene TRBJ2-1; possible D gene TRBD2, 7 bases. The CDR3 sequence is 14 residues long. The germline CDR1 and CDR2 sequences are SGHAT and FQNNGV. V was trimmed by 0 bases and J by 6 bases, leaving 9 bases between them.

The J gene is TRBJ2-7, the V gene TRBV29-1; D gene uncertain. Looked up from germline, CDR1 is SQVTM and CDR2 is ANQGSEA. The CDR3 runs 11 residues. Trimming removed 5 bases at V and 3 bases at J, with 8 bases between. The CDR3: CSVLSSYEQYF. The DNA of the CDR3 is TGCAGCGTTTTATCCAGCTACGAGCAGTACTTC.

The CDR3 protein is CAVRGGGTQYF. Here the CDR3 DNA reads TGTGCGGTGCGCGGGGGTGGGACCCAGTACTTC. This sequence joins TRBV19 and TRBJ2-5, with 7 bases fitting TRBD2. The CDR3 spans 11 residues. Per germline, CDR1 LNHDA and CDR2 SQIVND (reference sequence). The whole variable domain, filled in from reference TRBV19 and TRBJ2-5, reads DGGITQSPKYLFRKEGQNVTLSCEQNLNHDAMYWYRQDPGQGLRLIYYSQIVNDFQKGDIAEGYSVSREKKESFPLTVTSAQKNPTAFYLCAVRGGGTQYFGPGTRLLVL.

The CDR3 DNA follows: TGTGCCAGCAGTTACTTACCACTAGCGCCTCAAGAGACCCAGTACTTC. Its protein product is CASSYLPLAPQETQYF. The V gene is TRBV6-5, the J gene TRBJ2-5, with 7 bases that match TRBD2. V lost 1 base to trimming and J lost 2 bases; unmatched junction nucleotides: 7. The CDR3 has 16 residues. The germline V gene has CDR1 MNHEY and CDR2 SVGAGI.

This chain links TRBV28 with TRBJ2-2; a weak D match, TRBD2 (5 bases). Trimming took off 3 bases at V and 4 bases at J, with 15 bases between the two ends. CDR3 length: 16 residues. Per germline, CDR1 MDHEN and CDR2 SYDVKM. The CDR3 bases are TGTGCCAGCAGTTTCGTGGGAAAAGGGAGCACCGGGGAGCTGTTTTTT. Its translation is CASSFVGKGSTGELFF.

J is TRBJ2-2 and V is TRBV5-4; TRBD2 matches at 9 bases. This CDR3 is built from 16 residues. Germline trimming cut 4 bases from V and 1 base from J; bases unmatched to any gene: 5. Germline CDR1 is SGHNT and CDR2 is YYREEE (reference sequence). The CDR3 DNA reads TGTGCCAGCAGCCGGATGACTAGCGGGAACACCGGGGAGCTGTTTTTT. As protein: CASSRMTSGNTGELFF.

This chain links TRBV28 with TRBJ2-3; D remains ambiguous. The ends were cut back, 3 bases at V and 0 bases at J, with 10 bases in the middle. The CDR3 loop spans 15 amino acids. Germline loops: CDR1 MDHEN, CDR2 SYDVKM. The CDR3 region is CASSFGPYSTDTQYF. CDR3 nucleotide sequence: TGTGCCAGCAGTTTTGGACCCTATAGCACAGATACGCAGTATTTT.

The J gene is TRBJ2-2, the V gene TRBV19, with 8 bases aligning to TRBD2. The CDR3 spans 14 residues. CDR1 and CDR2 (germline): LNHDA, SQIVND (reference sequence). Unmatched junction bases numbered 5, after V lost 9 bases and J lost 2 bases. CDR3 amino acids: CASGGDGNTGELFF. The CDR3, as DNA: TGTGCCAGCGGGGGGGACGGAAACACCGGGGAGCTGTTTTTT.

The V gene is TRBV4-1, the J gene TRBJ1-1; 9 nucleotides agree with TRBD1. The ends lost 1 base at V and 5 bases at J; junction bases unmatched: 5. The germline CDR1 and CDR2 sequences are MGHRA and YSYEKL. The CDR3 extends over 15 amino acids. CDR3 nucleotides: TGCGCCAGCAGCCAAGGGACAGGGGTTGAGACTGAAGCTTTCTTT. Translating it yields CASSQGTGVETEAFF.

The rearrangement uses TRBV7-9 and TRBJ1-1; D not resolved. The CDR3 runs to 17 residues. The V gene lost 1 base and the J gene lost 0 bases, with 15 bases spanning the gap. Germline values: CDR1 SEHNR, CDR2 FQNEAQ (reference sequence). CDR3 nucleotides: TGTGCCAGCAGCTTAGGACGATCTGAGTGGGTGAACACTGAAGCTTTCTTT. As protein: CASSLGRSEWVNTEAFF.

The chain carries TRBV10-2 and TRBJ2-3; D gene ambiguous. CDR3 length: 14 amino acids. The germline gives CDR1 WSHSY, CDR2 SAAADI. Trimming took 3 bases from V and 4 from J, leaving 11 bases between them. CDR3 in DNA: TGCGCCAGCAGTGAAAGTGGAAACTCAGATACGCAGTATTTT. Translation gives CASSESGNSDTQYF.

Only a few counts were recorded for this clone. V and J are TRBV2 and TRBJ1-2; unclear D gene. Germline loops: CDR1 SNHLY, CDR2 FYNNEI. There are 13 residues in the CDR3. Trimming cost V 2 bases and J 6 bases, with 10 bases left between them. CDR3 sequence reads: CASSEYMSDGYTF. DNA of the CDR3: TGTGCCAGCAGTGAATACATGTCAGATGGCTACACCTTC.

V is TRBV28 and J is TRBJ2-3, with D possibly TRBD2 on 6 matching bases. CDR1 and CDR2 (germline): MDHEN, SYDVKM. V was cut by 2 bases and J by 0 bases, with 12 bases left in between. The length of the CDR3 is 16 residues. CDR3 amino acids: CASSLMTSASTDTQYF. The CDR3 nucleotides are TGTGCCAGCAGTTTAATGACTAGTGCGAGCACAGATACGCAGTATTTT.

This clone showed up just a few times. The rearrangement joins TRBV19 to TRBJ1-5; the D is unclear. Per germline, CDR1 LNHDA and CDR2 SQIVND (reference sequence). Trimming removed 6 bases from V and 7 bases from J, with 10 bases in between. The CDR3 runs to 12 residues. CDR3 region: CASSLMQQPQHF. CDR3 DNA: TGTGCCAGTAGCCTTATGCAGCAGCCCCAGCATTTT.

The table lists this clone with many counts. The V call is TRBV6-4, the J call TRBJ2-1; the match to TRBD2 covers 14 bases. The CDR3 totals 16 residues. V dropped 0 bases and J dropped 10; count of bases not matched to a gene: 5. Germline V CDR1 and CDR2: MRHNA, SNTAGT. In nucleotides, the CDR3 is TGTGCCAGCAGTGACTCGACTAGCGGGGGGGCTGAAGAGCAGTTCTTC. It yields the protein CASSDSTSGGAEEQFF.

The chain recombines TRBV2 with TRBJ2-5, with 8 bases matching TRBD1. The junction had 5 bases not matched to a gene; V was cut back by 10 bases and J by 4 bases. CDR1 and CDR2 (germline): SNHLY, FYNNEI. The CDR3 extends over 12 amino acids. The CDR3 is CATQGTGETQYF. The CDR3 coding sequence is TGTGCCACACAGGGGACAGGAGAGACCCAGTACTTC. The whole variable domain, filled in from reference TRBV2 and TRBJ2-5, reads EPEVTQTPSHQVTQMGQEVILRCVPISNHLYFYWYRQILGQKVEFLVSFYNNEISEKSEIFDDQFSVERPDGSNFTLKIRSTKLEDSAMYFCATQGTGETQYFGPGTRLLVL.

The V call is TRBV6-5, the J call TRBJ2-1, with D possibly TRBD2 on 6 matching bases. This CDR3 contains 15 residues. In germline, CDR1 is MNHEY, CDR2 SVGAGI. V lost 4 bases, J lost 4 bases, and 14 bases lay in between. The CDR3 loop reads CASSSQGGGYNEQFF. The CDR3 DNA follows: TGTGCCAGCAGTTCCCAGGGAGGCGGGTACAATGAGCAGTTCTTC.

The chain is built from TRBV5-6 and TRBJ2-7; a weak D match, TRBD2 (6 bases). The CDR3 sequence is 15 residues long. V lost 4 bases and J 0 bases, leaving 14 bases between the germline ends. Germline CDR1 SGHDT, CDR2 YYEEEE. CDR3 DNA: TGTGCCAGCAGCACATACGGAGGGTTCTCCTACGAGCAGTACTTC. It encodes CASSTYGGFSYEQYF.